The clone carrying this T cell receptor beta chain was picked up many times. Its antigen is still unknown. From 300 to 450 ng of RNA, a library with molecular barcoded alpha/delta and beta/gamma adaptors was made. TCRdb reanalysed the reads using MiXCR and keeps one entry per CDR3 protein. This sample carries tens of thousands of distinct CDR3 sequences, around 13% of them seen once, and the ten largest clones take 27%. This entry belongs to a study of read filtering for tumor transcriptome and immune sequencing. Study in general: Revised staging placed roughly 8 patients in R-ISS I, about 17 in II, 6 or 7 in III. Study-wide points: Dropping single-read clonotypes raised IR-seq and RNA-seq shared-clonotype correlation. Approximately 82% of IR-seq clonotypes had one read, totaling approximately 3.5% of reads; RNA-seq: about 70% and 40%. Compared with RNA-seq, IR-seq gave much higher clonotype depth and reliability.

Germline trimming cut 8 bases from V and 6 bases from J; bases unmatched to any gene: 14. CDR1 and CDR2 (germline): SGHTA, FQGTGA. The CDR3 covers 16 residues. Sequences were obtained from a population of CD138-negative cells sorted from bone marrow. The sequence was collected from a donor at least 40 years old with multiple myeloma. The chain couples TRBV7-3 to TRBJ2-2; TRBD2 matches at 8 bases. CDR3 coding DNA: TGTGCCAGCGCCCCCGGGGGGGAGAGGGGAGCCGGGGAGCTGTTTTTT. This translates into CASAPGGERGAGELFF.